This is a list of T cell receptor beta chains from one sample in a study of T cell repertoires in cytomegalovirus infection. TCRdb ran MiXCR on the reads and lists one entry per CDR3 protein. The sample records some 400,000 distinct CDR3 sequences, roughly 31% being singletons. The sequencing sample was made of PBMCs. The receptor set was obtained from a human donor in good health (CMV status not recorded). Some clones in this sample may be carry-over from other donors' samples. Both conserved end residues are part of each CDR3. Each record gives: V gene, D gene, J gene, clone size, CDR3 DNA, CDR3 protein. D genes are given only for firm matches. For some rows the clone size is stated as once, few or many, or as a class when expanded; others skip it.

v_call: TRBV7-2; d_call: TRBD1; j_call: TRBJ1-1; clone_size: many; cdr3_nt: TGTGCCAGCAGCGACCCGACAGGGGTTGCCACTGAAGCTTTCTTT; cdr3_aa: CASSDPTGVATEAFF
v_call: TRBV27; d_call: TRBD1; j_call: TRBJ2-3; clone_size: few; cdr3_nt: TGTGCCAGCAGCTTGGGACAGGGAGTGACAGATACGCAGTATTTT; cdr3_aa: CASSLGQGVTDTQYF
v_call: TRBV20-1; d_call: TRBD1; j_call: TRBJ1-2; clone_size: -; cdr3_nt: TGCAGTGCCCGGGACAGCCTAACCTATGGCTACACCTTC; cdr3_aa: CSARDSLTYGYTF
v_call: TRBV6-5; d_call: -; j_call: TRBJ2-2; clone_size: -; cdr3_nt: TGTGCCAGCAGCCCTCTCCTGGCCGGGGAGCTGTTTTTT; cdr3_aa: CASSPLLAGELFF
v_call: TRBV11-2; d_call: -; j_call: TRBJ2-7; clone_size: many; cdr3_nt: TGTGCCAGCAGCTTAGATCTAGTGGGCGGCCGGGGGTACTTC; cdr3_aa: CASSLDLVGGRGYF
v_call: TRBV29-1; d_call: -; j_call: TRBJ1-1; clone_size: few; cdr3_nt: TGCAGCGTTGCGCAAGGAAAGGGGGAAGCTTTCTTT; cdr3_aa: CSVAQGKGEAFF
v_call: TRBV6-6; d_call: -; j_call: TRBJ1-2; clone_size: -; cdr3_nt: TGTGCCAGCAGTTACTCGAATCCTTCGAACTATGGCTACACCTTC; cdr3_aa: CASSYSNPSNYGYTF
v_call: TRBV7-8; d_call: -; j_call: TRBJ2-7; clone_size: -; cdr3_nt: TGTGCCAGCGGCCCTTTCCGTTTACCGGGGGCAGGTGGGGAGCAGTACTTC; cdr3_aa: CASGPFRLPGAGGEQYF
v_call: TRBV12-3/TRBV12-4; d_call: -; j_call: TRBJ1-1; clone_size: few; cdr3_nt: TGTGCCAGCAGATTGGATGGAGGATATGAAGCTTTCTTT; cdr3_aa: CASRLDGGYEAFF
v_call: TRBV12-3/TRBV12-4; d_call: -; j_call: TRBJ2-5; clone_size: few; cdr3_nt: TGTGCCAGCAGTCCTGCGTTGCAGACAGTCCAAGAGACCCAGTACTTC; cdr3_aa: CASSPALQTVQETQYF
v_call: TRBV20-1; d_call: -; j_call: TRBJ2-7; clone_size: -; cdr3_nt: TGCAGTGCCGATACAGGCTCCTACGAGCAGTACTTC; cdr3_aa: CSADTGSYEQYF
v_call: TRBV29-1; d_call: -; j_call: TRBJ2-1; clone_size: -; cdr3_nt: TGCAGCGTTGCGCCCCAGGGCAATGAGCAGTTCTTC; cdr3_aa: CSVAPQGNEQFF
v_call: TRBV28; d_call: -; j_call: TRBJ1-4; clone_size: few; cdr3_nt: TGTGCCAGCTTGGCAGGGTCTAATGAAAAACTGTTTTTT; cdr3_aa: CASLAGSNEKLFF
v_call: TRBV12-3/TRBV12-4; d_call: -; j_call: TRBJ2-1; clone_size: few; cdr3_nt: TGTGCCAGCAGTTGGGTGGAAGGCACCGATGAGCAGTTCTTC; cdr3_aa: CASSWVEGTDEQFF
v_call: TRBV12-3/TRBV12-4; d_call: TRBD1; j_call: TRBJ1-5; clone_size: -; cdr3_nt: TGTGCCAGCAACACAGGGGTAGGCAATCAGCCCCAGCATTTT; cdr3_aa: CASNTGVGNQPQHF
v_call: TRBV12-5; d_call: -; j_call: TRBJ1-5; clone_size: -; cdr3_nt: TGTGCTAGTGGTTGGGGTGGGCGCACAAGCAATCAGCCCCAGCATTTT; cdr3_aa: CASGWGGRTSNQPQHF
v_call: TRBV23-1; d_call: TRBD2; j_call: TRBJ2-7; clone_size: -; cdr3_nt: TGCGCCAGCAGTCCTTCAACCGGGACTACCAAGGACCGCGAGCAGTACTTC; cdr3_aa: CASSPSTGTTKDREQYF
v_call: TRBV4-3; d_call: -; j_call: TRBJ1-6; clone_size: few; cdr3_nt: TGCGCCAGCAGCCAAGATACAGGGAGGGACTCACCCCTCCACTTT; cdr3_aa: CASSQDTGRDSPLHF
v_call: TRBV7-8; d_call: TRBD1; j_call: TRBJ1-6; clone_size: many; cdr3_nt: TGTGCCAGCAGCCGGGGGACAGGGGGAAGTTCACCCCTCCACTTT; cdr3_aa: CASSRGTGGSSPLHF
v_call: TRBV5-6; d_call: -; j_call: TRBJ2-1; clone_size: -; cdr3_nt: TGTGCCAGCAGCTTTGAAGGTTTTTACAATGAGCAGTTCTTC; cdr3_aa: CASSFEGFYNEQFF
v_call: TRBV20-1; d_call: -; j_call: TRBJ1-1; clone_size: many; cdr3_nt: TGCAGTGCTAACGAGGGAAACACTGAAGCTTTCTTT; cdr3_aa: CSANEGNTEAFF
v_call: TRBV6-4; d_call: -; j_call: TRBJ1-6; clone_size: -; cdr3_nt: TGTGCCAGCAGTGCGCGAGGGGATTCCCCACTCCACTTT; cdr3_aa: CASSARGDSPLHF
v_call: TRBV7-6; d_call: -; j_call: TRBJ2-1; clone_size: many; cdr3_nt: TGTGCCAGCAGCACTCTACTCCTTGGCTCCTACAATGAGCAGTTCTTC; cdr3_aa: CASSTLLLGSYNEQFF
v_call: TRBV5-1; d_call: -; j_call: TRBJ1-1; clone_size: -; cdr3_nt: TGCGCCAGCAGCCCGTCTGGGTTCCCCGAAGCTTTCTTT; cdr3_aa: CASSPSGFPEAFF
v_call: TRBV29-1; d_call: TRBD1; j_call: TRBJ2-3; clone_size: -; cdr3_nt: TGCAGCGGTTACAGGGGGGAAGATACGCAGTATTTT; cdr3_aa: CSGYRGEDTQYF
v_call: TRBV7-2; d_call: -; j_call: TRBJ2-3; clone_size: many; cdr3_nt: TGTGCCAGCAGCTTAGAGGGCCTCACAGATACGCAGTATTTT; cdr3_aa: CASSLEGLTDTQYF
v_call: TRBV4-1; d_call: TRBD1; j_call: TRBJ1-5; clone_size: -; cdr3_nt: TGCGCCAGCAGCCAAGACACCGGGACAGGGTTTCAGCCCCAGCATTTT; cdr3_aa: CASSQDTGTGFQPQHF
v_call: TRBV4-2; d_call: -; j_call: TRBJ2-7; clone_size: -; cdr3_nt: TGTGCCAGCAGCCAAGCCGGGACACCCTACGAGCAGTACTTC; cdr3_aa: CASSQAGTPYEQYF
v_call: TRBV11-2; d_call: TRBD1; j_call: TRBJ1-3; clone_size: -; cdr3_nt: TGTGCCAGCAGCTCCAGACAGGGGACGACTGGAAACACCATATGTTTT; cdr3_aa: CASSSRQGTTGNTICF
v_call: TRBV9; d_call: TRBD1; j_call: TRBJ2-2; clone_size: -; cdr3_nt: TGTGCCAGCAGCGTCACCCAGGGGGTTACCGGGGAGCTGTTTTTT; cdr3_aa: CASSVTQGVTGELFF
v_call: TRBV4-1; d_call: -; j_call: TRBJ1-4; clone_size: -; cdr3_nt: TGCGCCAGCAGCCAATTGTTGAATTATGAAAAACTGTTTTTT; cdr3_aa: CASSQLLNYEKLFF
v_call: TRBV18; d_call: -; j_call: TRBJ2-1; clone_size: -; cdr3_nt: TGTGCCAGCTCACCCTCCAGGGATGAGCAGTTCTTC; cdr3_aa: CASSPSRDEQFF
v_call: TRBV6-5; d_call: TRBD2; j_call: TRBJ2-1; clone_size: -; cdr3_nt: TGTGCCAGCAGTTACTCGAAAAGCCCTAGCGGGGGGGGCGGTACAGGCTCCAATGAGCAGTTCTTC; cdr3_aa: CASSYSKSPSGGGGTGSNEQFF
v_call: TRBV18; d_call: TRBD1; j_call: TRBJ2-7; clone_size: once; cdr3_nt: TGTGCCAGCTCACCTGGGACAGGGGACCATCTGTACTTC; cdr3_aa: CASSPGTGDHLYF
v_call: TRBV7-9; d_call: TRBD1; j_call: TRBJ1-5; clone_size: -; cdr3_nt: TGTGCCAGCAGCTTAGGAAAGGGACAGGGCGATCAGCCCCAGCATTTT; cdr3_aa: CASSLGKGQGDQPQHF
v_call: TRBV29-1; d_call: -; j_call: TRBJ2-1; clone_size: -; cdr3_nt: TGCAGCGTTGACCCCGGACTTATCGATGAGCAGTTCTTC; cdr3_aa: CSVDPGLIDEQFF
v_call: TRBV28; d_call: -; j_call: TRBJ1-2; clone_size: many; cdr3_nt: TGTGCCAGCAGTCTCTCCAGGAATGGCTACACCTTC; cdr3_aa: CASSLSRNGYTF
v_call: TRBV4-3; d_call: -; j_call: TRBJ1-5; clone_size: -; cdr3_nt: TGCGCCAGCAGCCAAGATATCTCCAGCAATCAGCCCCAGCATTTT; cdr3_aa: CASSQDISSNQPQHF
v_call: TRBV12-3/TRBV12-4; d_call: -; j_call: TRBJ2-5; clone_size: few; cdr3_nt: TGTGCCAGCAGCCCTGGAAAAGCGGTAGAGACCCAGTACTTC; cdr3_aa: CASSPGKAVETQYF
v_call: TRBV18; d_call: -; j_call: TRBJ1-6; clone_size: -; cdr3_nt: TGTGCCAGCTCACCTGTAGTGGCAACGTCCGTCAGCTCCTATAATTCACCCCTCCACTTT; cdr3_aa: CASSPVVATSVSSYNSPLHF
v_call: TRBV11-1; d_call: TRBD1; j_call: TRBJ2-5; clone_size: many; cdr3_nt: TGTGCCAGCAGCCAAGGACAGGGGGTCTCCGAGACCCAGTACTTC; cdr3_aa: CASSQGQGVSETQYF
v_call: TRBV7-8; d_call: -; j_call: TRBJ2-1; clone_size: many; cdr3_nt: TGTGCCAGCAGCTTAGGACAGTACAATGAGCAGTTCTTC; cdr3_aa: CASSLGQYNEQFF
v_call: TRBV6-2/TRBV6-3; d_call: -; j_call: TRBJ1-5; clone_size: few; cdr3_nt: TGTGCCAGCAGTTTGCAGGGAAGACGGGGCAATCAGCCCCAGCATTTT; cdr3_aa: CASSLQGRRGNQPQHF
v_call: TRBV7-9; d_call: -; j_call: TRBJ2-1; clone_size: few; cdr3_nt: TGTGCCAGCAGAGACTACGGGACTGCTGAGCAGTTCTTC; cdr3_aa: CASRDYGTAEQFF
v_call: TRBV7-8; d_call: TRBD2; j_call: TRBJ2-6; clone_size: few; cdr3_nt: TGTGCCAGCAGCTTATTGAGAGGACTAGCTGGGGCCAACGTCCTGACTTTC; cdr3_aa: CASSLLRGLAGANVLTF
v_call: TRBV10-3; d_call: -; j_call: TRBJ2-1; clone_size: -; cdr3_nt: TGTGCCATCAGTGATCAGGGTTGGGAGCAGTTCTTC; cdr3_aa: CAISDQGWEQFF
v_call: TRBV11-2; d_call: -; j_call: TRBJ2-4; clone_size: few; cdr3_nt: TGTGCCAGCAGCCCGCTGGGGGAGAGCGAAAACATTCAGTACTTC; cdr3_aa: CASSPLGESENIQYF
v_call: TRBV25-1; d_call: -; j_call: TRBJ2-5; clone_size: -; cdr3_nt: TGTGCCAGCAAACCTTCGCAGGGGCCTCAAGAGACCCAGTACTTC; cdr3_aa: CASKPSQGPQETQYF
v_call: TRBV7-2; d_call: -; j_call: TRBJ2-3; clone_size: few; cdr3_nt: TGTGCCAGCAGCTTCTATTCGTCCGGCCCCGCAGATACGCAGTATTTT; cdr3_aa: CASSFYSSGPADTQYF
v_call: TRBV7-2; d_call: TRBD1; j_call: TRBJ1-1; clone_size: many; cdr3_nt: TGTGCCAGCAGCGGGGGGACAGGGGTTGAAGCTTTCTTT; cdr3_aa: CASSGGTGVEAFF
v_call: TRBV7-8; d_call: TRBD1; j_call: TRBJ1-6; clone_size: few; cdr3_nt: TGTGCCAGCAGCTTAGCGCCGGGACAGGGGAATTCACCCCTCCACTTT; cdr3_aa: CASSLAPGQGNSPLHF
v_call: TRBV7-6; d_call: -; j_call: TRBJ1-1; clone_size: many; cdr3_nt: TGTGCCAGCAGCTTAGCCTTTGACGGGGAGAACACTGAAGCTTTCTTT; cdr3_aa: CASSLAFDGENTEAFF